This T cell receptor (beta chain) appears in the sequencing data of a study of control samples from healthy donors and cancer patients. Repertoires were generated with immunoSEQ multiplex PCR, while TCRdb's copy carries only in-frame clones and drops some. The sample table includes fewer than 250,000 clones. Germline V lookup: CDR1 SGHDN, CDR2 FVKESK. The CDR3 sequence is 12 residues long. Trimming left V 3 bases short and J 3 bases short, with 5 bases between. Input material: blood. The TCR comes from a young woman in good health. The rearrangement uses TRBV14 and TRBJ2-5; no reliable D call. CDR3 nucleotides: TGTGCCAGCAGCCACATAAAAGAGACCCAGTACTTC. As protein: CASSHIKETQYF.